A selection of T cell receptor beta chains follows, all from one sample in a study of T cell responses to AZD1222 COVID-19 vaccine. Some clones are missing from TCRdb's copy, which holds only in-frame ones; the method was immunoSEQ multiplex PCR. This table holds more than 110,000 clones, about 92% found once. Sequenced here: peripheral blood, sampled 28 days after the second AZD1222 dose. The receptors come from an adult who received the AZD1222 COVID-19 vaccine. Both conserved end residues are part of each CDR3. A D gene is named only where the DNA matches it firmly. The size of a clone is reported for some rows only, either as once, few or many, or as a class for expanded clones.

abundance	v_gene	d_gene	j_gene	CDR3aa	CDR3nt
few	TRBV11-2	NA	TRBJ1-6	CASSLTGSNSPLHF	TGTGCCAGCAGCTTAACTGGGAGTAATTCACCCCTCCACTTT
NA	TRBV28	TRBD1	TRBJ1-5	CASRRDRAYQPQHF	TGTGCCAGCAGACGGGACAGGGCTTATCAGCCCCAGCATTTT
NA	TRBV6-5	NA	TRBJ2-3	CASSYSFADTQYF	TGTGCCAGCAGTTACTCATTCGCAGATACGCAGTATTTT
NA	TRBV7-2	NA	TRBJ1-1	CASSINGGYTEAFF	TGTGCCAGCAGCATAAACGGGGGTTACACTGAAGCTTTCTTT
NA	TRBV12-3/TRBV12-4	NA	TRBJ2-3	CASSPNPDTQYF	TGTGCCAGCAGTCCTAATCCTGACACGCAGTATTTT
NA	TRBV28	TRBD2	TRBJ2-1	CASSPLPGLAGGYEQFF	TGTGCCAGCAGCCCACTACCGGGACTAGCGGGAGGATATGAGCAGTTCTTC
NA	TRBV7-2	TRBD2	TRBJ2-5	CASSQLAGGPQTQYF	TGTGCCAGCAGCCAGCTAGCGGGAGGACCGCAGACCCAGTACTTC
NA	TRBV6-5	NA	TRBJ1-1	CASSYGSAAQAFF	TGTGCCAGCAGTTACGGGTCAGCGGCTCAAGCTTTCTTT
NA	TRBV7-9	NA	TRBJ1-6	CASSQDSSNSPLHF	TGTGCCAGCAGCCAGGACAGCTCTAATTCACCCCTCCACTTT
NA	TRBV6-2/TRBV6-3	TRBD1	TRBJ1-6	CASSSIQGPGRYSPLHF	TGTGCCAGCAGCTCAATACAGGGGCCGGGCCGCTATTCACCCCTCCACTTT
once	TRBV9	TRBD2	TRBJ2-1	CASSVATSGYNEQFF	TGTGCCAGCAGCGTAGCAACTAGCGGATACAATGAGCAGTTCTTC
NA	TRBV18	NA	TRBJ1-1	CASSPPATVNTEAFF	TGTGCCAGCTCACCACCTGCTACCGTTAACACTGAAGCTTTCTTT
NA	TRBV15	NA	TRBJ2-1	CATSRGWENSYNEQFF	TGTGCCACCAGCAGAGGGTGGGAGAATTCCTACAATGAGCAGTTCTTC
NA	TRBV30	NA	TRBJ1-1	CAWSPLGRINTEAFF	TGTGCCTGGAGCCCACTTGGGAGAATAAACACTGAAGCTTTCTTT
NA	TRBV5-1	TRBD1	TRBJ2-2	CASSPGAGGRTGELFF	TGCGCCAGCAGCCCCGGAGCAGGGGGCCGCACCGGGGAGCTGTTTTTT
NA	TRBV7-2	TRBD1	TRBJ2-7	CASSLRDRGFYEQYF	TGTGCCAGCAGCTTACGAGACAGGGGTTTCTACGAGCAGTACTTC
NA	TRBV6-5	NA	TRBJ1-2	CASSSATGIANYGYTF	TGTGCCAGCAGTTCCGCGACAGGTATAGCTAACTATGGCTACACCTTC
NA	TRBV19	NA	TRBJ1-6	CASSIRDRTNSPLHF	TGTGCCAGTAGTATTCGAGACAGAACTAATTCACCCCTCCACTTT
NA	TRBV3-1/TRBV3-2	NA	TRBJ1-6	CASSQGRGVSPLHF	TGTGCCAGCAGCCAAGGGCGGGGGGTCTCACCCCTCCACTTT
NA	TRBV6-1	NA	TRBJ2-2	CASSDRETGELFF	TGTGCCAGCAGTGACAGGGAAACCGGGGAGCTGTTTTTT
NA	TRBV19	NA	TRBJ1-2	CASSAPREGYRYGYTF	TGTGCCAGTAGTGCCCCCAGAGAGGGGTATCGGTATGGCTACACCTTC
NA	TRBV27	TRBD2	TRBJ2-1	CASSYRTSGRTHDEQFF	TGTGCCAGCAGTTACCGGACTAGCGGGAGGACCCACGATGAGCAGTTCTTC
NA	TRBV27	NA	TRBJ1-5	CASSLVVREPQHF	TGTGCCAGCTCTCTTGTGGTAAGGGAGCCCCAGCATTTT
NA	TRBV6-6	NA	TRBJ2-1	CASSRPGQYYNEQFF	TGTGCCAGCAGCCGACCCGGACAGTACTACAATGAGCAGTTCTTC
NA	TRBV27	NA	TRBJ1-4	CASSFTGNQEKLFF	TGTGCCAGCAGTTTTACAGGAAATCAGGAAAAACTGTTTTTT
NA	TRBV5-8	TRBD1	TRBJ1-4	CASSLQGANEKLFF	TGTGCCAGCAGCTTACAGGGGGCTAATGAAAAACTGTTTTTT
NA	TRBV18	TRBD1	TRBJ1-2	CASSPTGGGYTF	TGTGCCAGCTCACCAACAGGGGGTGGCTACACCTTC
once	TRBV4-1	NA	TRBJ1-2	CASSQGGTKQGSSYGYTF	TGCGCCAGCAGCCAAGGAGGGACCAAACAGGGCTCATCCTATGGCTACACCTTC
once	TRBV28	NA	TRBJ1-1	CAANVGGLGDTEAFF	TGTGCCGCCAATGTTGGAGGGCTCGGCGACACTGAAGCTTTCTTT
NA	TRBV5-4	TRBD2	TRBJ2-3	CASSSGGGLVDTQYF	TGTGCCAGCAGCTCCGGGGGAGGGCTGGTAGATACGCAGTATTTT
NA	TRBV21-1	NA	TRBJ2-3	CASSKDLARCPDTQYF	TGTGCCAGCAGCAAAGATCTAGCGAGATGCCCAGATACGCAGTATTTT
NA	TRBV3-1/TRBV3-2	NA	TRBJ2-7	CASSQSSGPSYEQYF	TGTGCCAGCAGCCAATCCAGCGGGCCTTCCTACGAGCAGTACTTC
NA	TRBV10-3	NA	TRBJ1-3	CAISEMPLSSSGNTIYF	TGTGCCATCAGTGAGATGCCACTATCGAGCTCTGGAAACACCATATATTTT
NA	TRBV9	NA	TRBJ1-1	CASSVGEGLEAFF	TGTGCCAGCAGCGTTGGGGAAGGACTTGAAGCTTTCTTT
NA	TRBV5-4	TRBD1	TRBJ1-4	CASSGQGTNEKLFF	TGTGCCAGCAGCGGACAGGGGACTAATGAAAAACTGTTTTTT
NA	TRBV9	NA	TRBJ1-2	CASSRIDRPLRDTF	TGTGCCAGCAGCCGGATAGACAGGCCCCTTCGTGACACCTTC
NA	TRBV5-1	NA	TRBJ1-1	CASSGGYRVDTEAFF	TGCGCCAGCAGCGGAGGTTACAGGGTAGATACTGAAGCTTTCTTT
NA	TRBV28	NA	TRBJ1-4	CASSYPGRPEKLFF	TGTGCCAGCAGTTATCCTGGACGTCCCGAAAAACTGTTTTTT
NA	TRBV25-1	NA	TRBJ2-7	CASSGGLGNEQYF	TGTGCCAGCAGTGGGGGTTTGGGGAACGAGCAGTACTTC
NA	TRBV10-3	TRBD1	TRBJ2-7	CAISESDRESEQYF	TGTGCCATCAGTGAGTCTGACAGGGAAAGCGAGCAGTACTTC
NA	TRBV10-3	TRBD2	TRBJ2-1	CAISARASGSNEQFF	TGTGCCATCAGTGCCCGGGCTAGCGGGAGTAATGAGCAGTTCTTC
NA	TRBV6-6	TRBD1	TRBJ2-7	CASSPLRGSSYEQYF	TGTGCCAGCAGCCCCCTCAGGGGGAGCTCCTACGAGCAGTACTTC
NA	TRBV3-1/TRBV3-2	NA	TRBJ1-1	CASSPAMWGPNRLNTEAFF	TGTGCCAGCAGCCCCGCGATGTGGGGACCCAACCGCTTGAACACTGAAGCTTTCTTT
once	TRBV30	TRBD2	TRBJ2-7	CAWSVQASGSYEQYF	TGTGCCTGGAGTGTACAAGCTAGCGGGAGCTACGAGCAGTACTTC
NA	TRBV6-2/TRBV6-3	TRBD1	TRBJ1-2	CASSYDWTGTNYGYTF	TGTGCCAGCAGTTACGATTGGACAGGGACTAACTATGGCTACACCTTC
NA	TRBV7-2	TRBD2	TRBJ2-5	CASSRRSGTSEETQYF	TGTGCCAGCAGCCGTCGTTCCGGGACTAGCGAAGAGACCCAGTACTTC
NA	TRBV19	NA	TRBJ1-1	CASHREMNTEAFF	TGTGCCAGTCACAGGGAAATGAACACTGAAGCTTTCTTT
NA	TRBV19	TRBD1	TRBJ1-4	CASSTGQINEKLFF	TGTGCCAGTAGCACGGGACAGATTAATGAAAAACTGTTTTTT
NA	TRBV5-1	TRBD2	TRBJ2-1	CASSRSTSGNEQFF	TGCGCCAGCAGCAGATCGACTAGCGGGAATGAGCAGTTCTTC
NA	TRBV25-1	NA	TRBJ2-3	CASSEYEGNTDTQYF	TGTGCCAGCAGTGAATATGAGGGTAACACAGATACGCAGTATTTT
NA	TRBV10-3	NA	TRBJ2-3	CAILEKGPGTDTQYF	TGTGCCATCCTAGAAAAGGGCCCGGGGACAGATACGCAGTATTTT
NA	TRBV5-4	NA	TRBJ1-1	CASSRGADLPDTEAFF	TGTGCCAGCAGCCGGGGTGCGGACCTCCCGGACACTGAAGCTTTCTTT
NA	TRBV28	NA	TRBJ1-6	CASSESGGSAYNSPLHF	TGTGCCAGCAGCGAGTCGGGGGGGAGCGCCTATAATTCACCCCTCCACTTT
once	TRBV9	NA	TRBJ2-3	CASSHSTRLAQSSSTDTQYF	TGTGCCAGCAGCCACTCAACCCGGTTGGCCCAGTCCTCTAGCACAGATACGCAGTATTTT
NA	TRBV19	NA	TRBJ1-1	CASSPRGLTEAFF	TGTGCCAGTAGTCCCAGGGGCCTTACTGAAGCTTTCTTT
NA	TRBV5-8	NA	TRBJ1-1	CASSLARGWTEAFF	TGTGCCAGCAGCTTGGCCAGGGGCTGGACTGAAGCTTTCTTT
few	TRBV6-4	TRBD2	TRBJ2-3	CASSDSASGADTQYF	TGTGCCAGCAGTGACTCAGCTAGCGGCGCAGATACGCAGTATTTT